This record concerns one T cell receptor beta chain sequence. Its matching antigen is unknown. The data originate from a study of shared clonotypes between healthy human individuals. Study-level background: A couple of women and a few men aged 18 to 49 made up the donors. Study observations and caveats: Clonotypes which were not shared had lower generation probabilities than clonotypes that all four donors shared.

In germline, CDR1 is MNHNY, CDR2 SVGAGI (reference sequence). The CDR3 runs 16 residues. Trimming removed 4 bases from V and 6 bases from J; junction bases left unmatched: 11. Positive CCR7 selection of CD45RO-negative cells yielded the naive CD8 cells, and terminally differentiated effector memory CD45RA+ cells were excluded. This table comes from immunoSEQ multiplex PCR, and its TCRdb copy is limited to in-frame clones, with some not included. The sample holds about 680,000 clones; under 95% are singletons and the top ten take about 24%. The sequence came from a young man in good health. The specimen sequenced was naive CD8+ T cells sorted from blood. The chain recombines TRBV6-6 with TRBJ2-1, with TRBD2 matching 8 bases. CDR3 protein: CASSWLQREFSNEQFF. For the CDR3, the DNA is TGTGCCAGCAGTTGGCTTCAGCGGGAGTTCTCCAATGAGCAGTTCTTC.